The 14 T cell receptor beta chains in this list originate from one sample, sequenced in a study of CXCR3-negative and CXCR3-positive naive CD8 T cells. 5' RACE that incorporated UMI labels was used to prepare the TRB cDNA libraries. TCRdb re-called the 5' RACE reads; every CDR3 protein appears as one record, without DNA. The specimen's table records over 80,000 distinct CDR3 sequences. Sequencing was carried out using naive CXCR3- CD8+ T cells from blood. Described subset: CD45RO-CCR7+CD27+CD95- naive CD8+ T cells lacking CXCR3 (TNR3-). The receptors shown here come from a human donor in good health. Some clones in this sample may be carry-over from other donors' samples.

The chain joins TRBV9 to TRBJ2-7; TCRdb's D call, TRBD2, is unchecked because there is no DNA. The CDR3 covers 15 residues. The germline V gene encodes CDR1 SGDLS and CDR2 YYNGEE. The CDR3: CASSGASGVPYEQYF.

The V gene is TRBV29-1, the J gene TRBJ2-3; with no DNA, the TCRdb D assignment of TRBD2 cannot be verified. CDR1 is SQVTM, CDR2 ANQGSEA, per germline. The CDR3 runs to 16 residues. Here the CDR3 reads CSVPTSGRGGTDTQYF.

This chain links TRBV5-1 with TRBJ2-7; TCRdb proposes TRBD2, but this gene call is untestable without DNA. This CDR3 spans 17 amino acids. Per the germline V gene, CDR1 is SGHRS and CDR2 is YFSETQ. This CDR3 is CASRSVAGVTSSYEQYF.

The gene calls are TRBV15 and TRBJ2-4. The CDR3 spans 15 residues. CDR1 is LNHNV and CDR2 is YYDKDF in the germline V gene (reference sequence). CDR3 region: CATSMSTIGLDIQYF.

This chain links TRBV12-3 or TRBV12-4 with TRBJ2-2; with no DNA, the TCRdb D assignment of TRBD2 cannot be verified. This CDR3 contains 15 residues. The CDR3 reads CASSLTGGRTGELFF.

V and J are TRBV12-3 or TRBV12-4 and TRBJ1-1; the TCRdb call, TRBD1, lacks DNA for checking. The CDR3 runs to 12 residues. CDR3 sequence: CASSSPQGVAFF.

This chain connects TRBV29-1 to TRBJ2-2. CDR1 is SQVTM and CDR2 is ANQGSEA in the germline V gene. This CDR3 is built from 14 residues. This CDR3 reads CSVEAEANTGELFF.

The CDR3 is CSVAPRPWQPQHF. This chain joins TRBV29-1 and TRBJ1-5; as DNA is missing, the TRBD1 call by TCRdb cannot be tested. There are 13 residues in the CDR3. Germline CDR1 SQVTM, CDR2 ANQGSEA.

This rearrangement joins TRBV29-1 to TRBJ2-7; the D call of TRBD2 rests on TCRdb alone, since no DNA is present to check it. Germline values: CDR1 SQVTM, CDR2 ANQGSEA. This CDR3 contains 12 residues. The CDR3 is CSVSGLALEQYF.

This CDR3 is CSATGTPIEAFF. V is TRBV29-1 and J is TRBJ1-1; TCRdb proposes TRBD1, but this gene call is untestable without DNA. From germline, CDR1 is SQVTM and CDR2 ANQGSEA. This CDR3 has 12 residues.

The CDR3 sequence is CASTSTGSISNYGYTF. The chain couples TRBV12-3 or TRBV12-4 to TRBJ1-2; the D call of TRBD1 rests on TCRdb alone, since no DNA is present to check it. This CDR3 contains 16 residues.

The chain employs TRBV5-1 and TRBJ2-7. Germline loops: CDR1 SGHRS, CDR2 YFSETQ. The CDR3 is 13 amino acids. The CDR3 sequence: CASSVDRYYEQYF.

The genes are TRBV12-3 or TRBV12-4 and TRBJ2-7. The CDR3 extends over 14 amino acids. This CDR3 reads CASSLIYQEYEQYF.

The chain's CDR3 is CSVQGREVYEQFF. V usage is TRBV29-1 and J usage is TRBJ2-1; TCRdb's D call of TRBD2 is untestable without DNA. The V gene's germline CDR1 is SQVTM and CDR2 ANQGSEA. This CDR3 region has 13 residues.